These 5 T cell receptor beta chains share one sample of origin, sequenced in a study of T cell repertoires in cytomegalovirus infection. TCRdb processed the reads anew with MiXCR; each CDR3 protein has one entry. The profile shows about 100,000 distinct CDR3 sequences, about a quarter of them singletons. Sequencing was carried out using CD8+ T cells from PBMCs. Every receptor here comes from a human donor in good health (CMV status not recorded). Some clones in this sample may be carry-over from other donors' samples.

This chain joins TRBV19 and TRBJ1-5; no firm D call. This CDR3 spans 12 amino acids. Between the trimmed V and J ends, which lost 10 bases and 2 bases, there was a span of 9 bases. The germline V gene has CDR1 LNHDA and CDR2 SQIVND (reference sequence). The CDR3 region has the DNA TGTGCCACCCGACGGGGCAATCAGCCCCAGCATTTT. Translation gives CATRRGNQPQHF.

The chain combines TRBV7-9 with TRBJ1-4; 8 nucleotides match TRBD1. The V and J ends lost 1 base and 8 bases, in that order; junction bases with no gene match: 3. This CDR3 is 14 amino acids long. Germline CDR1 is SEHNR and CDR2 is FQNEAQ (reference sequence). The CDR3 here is CASSLGRGLEKLFF. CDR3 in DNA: TGTGCCAGCAGCTTAGGCAGGGGGCTCGAAAAACTGTTTTTT. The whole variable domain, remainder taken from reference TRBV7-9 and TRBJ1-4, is DTGVSQNPRHKITKRGQNVTFRCDPISEHNRLYWYRQTLGQGPEFLTYFQNEAQLEKSRLLSDRFSAERPKGSFSTLEIQRTEQGDSAMYLCASSLGRGLEKLFFGSGTQLSVL.

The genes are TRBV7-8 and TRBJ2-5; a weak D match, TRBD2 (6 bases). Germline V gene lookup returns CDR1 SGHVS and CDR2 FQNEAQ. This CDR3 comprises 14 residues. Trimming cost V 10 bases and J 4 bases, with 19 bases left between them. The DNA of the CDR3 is TGTGCCAACAGACCCCGGGAGACCGGAGAGACCCAGTACTTC. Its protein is CANRPRETGETQYF.

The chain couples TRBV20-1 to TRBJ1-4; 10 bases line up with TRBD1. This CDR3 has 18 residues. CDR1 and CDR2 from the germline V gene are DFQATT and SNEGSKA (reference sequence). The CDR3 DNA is TGCAGCACAACCGGGACAGGGGCTTTCGGTGCAACTAATGAAAAACTGTTTTTT. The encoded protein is CSTTGTGAFGATNEKLFF.

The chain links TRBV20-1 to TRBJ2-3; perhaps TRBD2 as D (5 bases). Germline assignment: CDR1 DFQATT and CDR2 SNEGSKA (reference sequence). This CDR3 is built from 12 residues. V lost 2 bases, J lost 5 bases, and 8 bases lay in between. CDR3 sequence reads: CSARTSGDTQYF. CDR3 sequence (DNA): TGCAGTGCTAGAACGAGCGGAGATACGCAGTATTTT.